This entry lists 18 T cell receptor beta chains sequenced from one sample in a study of shared clonotypes between healthy human individuals. TCRdb's copy holds only in-frame clones and misses some; the assay was immunoSEQ multiplex PCR. The sample gives roughly 2.5 million clones, around nine tenths of which show up once; under 0.15% is in the top ten. The source material was naive CD4+ T cells sorted from blood. Subset described: CD45RA+ positively selected. The receptors derive from a young man in good health.

This chain joins TRBV6-1 and TRBJ2-3, with TRBD2 matching 15 bases. In germline, CDR1 is MNHNS, CDR2 SASEGT. With 4 bases clipped from V and 4 bases from J, the junction kept 15 bases outside the gene matches. CDR3 length: 20 amino acids. CDR3 bases: TGTGCCAGCAGTGCACGGACTAGCGGGAGGGCCATGGAACGTCCAGATACGCAGTATTTT. It yields the protein CASSARTSGRAMERPDTQYF.

The chain is built from TRBV7-3 and TRBJ2-5; 11 bases agree with TRBD2. With 5 bases clipped from V and 1 base from J, the junction kept 6 bases outside the gene matches. Germline assignment: CDR1 SGHTA and CDR2 FQGTGA. The CDR3 sequence is 16 residues long. The CDR3 is CASSPTGTSGQETQYF. The CDR3 coding sequence is TGTGCCAGCAGCCCAACCGGGACTAGCGGCCAAGAGACCCAGTACTTC. Combining the CDR3 with reference TRBV7-3 and TRBJ2-5 gives the whole variable domain GAGVSQTPSNKVTEKGKYVELRCDPISGHTALYWYRQSLGQGPEFLIYFQGTGAADDSGLPNDRFFAVRPEGSVSTLKIQRTERGDSAVYLCASSPTGTSGQETQYFGPGTRLLVL.

The chain combines TRBV29-1 with TRBJ2-3; a possible D gene is TRBD2 (7 bases). Per the germline V gene, CDR1 is SQVTM and CDR2 is ANQGSEA. Between the trimmed V and J ends, which lost 4 bases and 3 bases, there was a span of 20 bases. The CDR3 is 16 amino acids. DNA for the CDR3: TGCAGCGTTGTATTATGGGGGGGCGGCTTTACAGATACGCAGTATTTT. It codes for CSVVLWGGGFTDTQYF.

The V gene is TRBV7-3, the J gene TRBJ1-1, with TRBD1 matching 8 bases. CDR1 and CDR2 (germline): SGHTA, FQGTGA. The V and J ends lost 5 bases and 4 bases, in that order; junction bases with no gene match: 3. This CDR3 spans 13 amino acids. The CDR3 bases are TGTGCCAGCAGCCCCGGGACAGGCACTGAAGCTTTCTTT. Protein product: CASSPGTGTEAFF.

This clone was seen once. The chain carries TRBV7-9 and TRBJ1-1, with D perhaps matching TRBD1 (6 bases). Trimming removed 1 base from V and 1 base from J, with 10 bases in between. Germline V gene sequence: CDR1 SEHNR, CDR2 FQNEAQ (reference sequence). This CDR3 has 15 amino acids. The CDR3 here is CASSLGDNGNTEAFF. As DNA, the CDR3 is TGTGCCAGCAGCTTAGGGGACAATGGGAACACTGAAGCTTTCTTT.

The rearrangement uses TRBV5-4 and TRBJ2-7; D gene unclear. Looked up from germline, CDR1 is SGHNT and CDR2 is YYREEE (reference sequence). The CDR3 extends over 11 amino acids. V was clipped by 0 bases and J by 6 bases, with 4 bases between them. This CDR3 reads CASSLGAEQYF. Here the CDR3 DNA reads TGTGCCAGCAGCTTGGGGGCCGAGCAGTACTTC.

This chain uses TRBV28 with TRBJ1-4; 8 bases are shared with TRBD1. CDR1 MDHEN and CDR2 SYDVKM come from the germline V gene. CDR3 size: 16 residues. Trimming took 3 bases from V and 8 from J; bases not matched to a gene: 11. CDR3 sequence: CASSFSNRGMREKLFF. In DNA, the CDR3 is TGTGCCAGCAGTTTCTCGAACAGGGGGATGCGGGAAAAACTGTTTTTT. The entire variable domain, with the rest obtained from reference TRBV28 and TRBJ1-4, is as follows: DVKVTQSSRYLVKRTGEKVFLECVQDMDHENMFWYRQDPGLGLRLIYFSYDVKMKEKGDIPEGYSVSREKKERFSLILESASTNQTSMYLCASSFSNRGMREKLFFGSGTQLSVL.

In its sample, this clone was seen once. The same CDR3 can be traced to other DNA sequences in this sample. This sequence joins TRBV5-1 and TRBJ2-5; 9 bases are shared with TRBD1. The V and J ends lost 4 bases and 4 bases, in that order; junction bases with no gene match: 2. The CDR3 has 13 amino acids. In germline, CDR1 is SGHRS, CDR2 YFSETQ. The CDR3 protein is CASSGGQGETQYF. The CDR3 region has the DNA TGCGCCAGCAGCGGGGGACAGGGAGAGACCCAGTACTTC.

The rearrangement links TRBV6-5 to TRBJ1-1, with 11 positions matching TRBD1. V gave up 5 bases and J gave up 11 bases; unmatched junction bases: 10. This CDR3 spans 14 amino acids. Germline CDR1 reads MNHEY; CDR2 reads SVGAGI. The CDR3 sequence is CASSDRDRGDMAFF. The CDR3 DNA reads TGTGCCAGCAGTGACCGGGACAGGGGGGATATGGCTTTCTTT.

The chain joins TRBV5-6 to TRBJ1-4, with TRBD1 matching 7 bases. Trimming at V came to 4 bases and at J to 6 bases, leaving 12 bases not matched to a gene. Looked up from germline, CDR1 is SGHDT and CDR2 is YYEEEE. This CDR3 is 16 amino acids long. CDR3 sequence reads: CASSLTGAVSHEKLFF. The CDR3, as DNA: TGTGCCAGCAGCCTAACAGGGGCCGTAAGTCATGAAAAACTGTTTTTT.

The V call is TRBV7-9, the J call TRBJ2-7; perhaps TRBD2 as D (5 bases). CDR1 and CDR2 from the germline V gene are SEHNR and FQNEAQ (reference sequence). V gave up 4 bases and J gave up 3 bases, with 7 bases separating them. The CDR3 is 12 amino acids. CDR3 amino acids: CASSSGNYEQYF. CDR3 coding DNA: TGTGCCAGCAGCTCCGGGAACTACGAGCAGTACTTC.

V is TRBV19 and J is TRBJ1-1; D gene ambiguous. Trimming pared 9 bases from V and 6 bases from J, leaving 20 bases between. The CDR3 consists of 14 residues. Germline CDR1 LNHDA, CDR2 SQIVND (reference sequence). This CDR3 reads CASRLWSLEAEAFF. The CDR3 nucleotides are TGTGCCAGCCGCCTGTGGAGCCTTGAGGCTGAAGCTTTCTTT.

The DNA for the CDR3 is TGTGCCAGCAGCTTTTTAAGCGGGGGGGCTGGCACAGATACGCAGTATTTT. Its protein is CASSFLSGGAGTDTQYF. The chain combines TRBV5-6 with TRBJ2-3; TRBD2 matches 10 bases. Germline values: CDR1 SGHDT, CDR2 YYEEEE. The V segment lost 2 bases and the J segment 1 base; nucleotides outside the gene matches: 7. The CDR3 runs 17 residues.

This chain connects TRBV11-2 to TRBJ2-1; 7 bases are shared with TRBD1. The CDR3 totals 16 residues. Germline lookup yields CDR1 SGHAT and CDR2 FQNNGV. V lost 7 bases and J lost 0; bases outside the gene matches: 9. Here the CDR3 reads CASTTARGNSYNEQFF. CDR3 bases: TGTGCCAGCACCACAGCCAGGGGGAACTCCTACAATGAGCAGTTCTTC. Variable domain in full (rest from reference TRBV11-2 and TRBJ2-1): EAGVAQSPRYKIIEKRQSVAFWCNPISGHATLYWYQQILGQGPKLLIQFQNNGVVDDSQLPKDRFSAERLKGVDSTLKIQPAKLEDSAVYLCASTTARGNSYNEQFFGPGTRLTVL.

The rearrangement joins TRBV29-1 to TRBJ1-3; D is perhaps TRBD1 (6 bases). The CDR3 has 14 residues. CDR1 is SQVTM and CDR2 is ANQGSEA in the germline V gene. CDR3 bases: TGCACCGGAGGGGGGAGTAACTCTGGAAACACCATATATTTT. Translated, it gives CTGGGSNSGNTIYF.

CDR3 residues: CASSIGGNGGNQPQHF. The CDR3 region has the DNA TGTGCCAGTAGTATAGGAGGGAACGGAGGCAATCAGCCCCAGCATTTT. This sequence joins TRBV19 and TRBJ1-5, with D unresolved. The germline V and J ends were trimmed by 1 base and 2 bases, with 12 bases remaining between them. The germline V gene encodes CDR1 LNHDA and CDR2 SQIVND (reference sequence). The CDR3 is 16 amino acids. The variable domain in full, completed from reference TRBV19 and TRBJ1-5, reads DGGITQSPKYLFRKEGQNVTLSCEQNLNHDAMYWYRQDPGQGLRLIYYSQIVNDFQKGDIAEGYSVSREKKESFPLTVTSAQKNPTAFYLCASSIGGNGGNQPQHFGDGTRLSIL.

This rearrangement joins TRBV5-4 to TRBJ1-5; 12 bases align to TRBD1. With V trimmed by 4 bases and J by 3 bases, 2 bases remained unmatched. Germline V gives CDR1 SGHNT, CDR2 YYREEE (reference sequence). There are 15 residues in the CDR3. CDR3: CASSQGQGANQPQHF. The CDR3 DNA is TGTGCCAGCAGCCAGGGACAGGGGGCCAATCAGCCCCAGCATTTT.

J is TRBJ1-5 and V is TRBV6-5; D ambiguous. Germline values: CDR1 MNHEY, CDR2 SVGAGI. CDR3 length equals 15 residues. Deletions cut 0 bases from V and 4 bases from J, with 10 bases between. The CDR3 nucleotides read TGTGCCAGCAGTTACTCCAGTTTCGGGAATCAGCCCCAGCATTTT. It yields the protein CASSYSSFGNQPQHF.